These T cell receptor beta chains were read from a single sample in a study of T cells in Graves' hyperthyroidism and ophthalmopathy. A single record per CDR3 protein comes from TCRdb applying MiXCR to the multiplex PCR reads. This sample has fewer than 700,000 distinct CDR3 sequences, with 15% to 20% found just once. Sequencing was performed on blood. The receptors come from a woman aged 25-40 years with Graves' hyperthyroidism. CDR3s include the opening cysteine and the closing phenylalanine or tryptophan. A D gene is named only where the DNA matches it firmly. The size entry is marked missing in some rows and otherwise reads once, few, many or a size class.

CDR3nt,CDR3aa,d_gene,abundance,v_gene,j_gene
TGTGCCAGCAGCTATGGGCAGGGTCGGCGTGGCAATCAGCCCCAGCATTTT,CASSYGQGRRGNQPQHF,-,many,TRBV7-8,TRBJ1-5
TGTGCCAGCAGTTCTCCCCACCAGGGCAGCACTGAAGCTTTCTTT,CASSSPHQGSTEAFF,-,many,TRBV28,TRBJ1-1
TGTGCCAGCAGCTCGGAGCGGGAGGGGCGCACCGGGGAGCTGTTTTTT,CASSSEREGRTGELFF,TRBD2,few,TRBV11-2,TRBJ2-2
TGTGCCAGCTCACCGGGATCATCAATTTCTGGAAACACCATATATTTT,CASSPGSSISGNTIYF,-,-,TRBV18,TRBJ1-3
TGTGCCAGCAGCTCCATCGTGGTCGGCGGCCCGACGGGCACAGATACGCAGTATTTT,CASSSIVVGGPTGTDTQYF,-,few,TRBV7-9,TRBJ2-3
TGTGCCACCAGCAGAGCGAGCGGGAGTAAGTACAATGAGCAGTTCTTC,CATSRASGSKYNEQFF,TRBD2,-,TRBV15,TRBJ2-1
TGTGCCAGCAGTGTGACAGGGGGTTATCACGATACGCAGTATTTT,CASSVTGGYHDTQYF,TRBD1,many,TRBV12-3/TRBV12-4,TRBJ2-3
TGTGCCAGCAGGATGAGGGGAGGCTACACCTTC,CASRMRGGYTF,-,-,TRBV12-3/TRBV12-4,TRBJ1-2
TGCAGTGCTAGAGAGAGCGGGAGCGCAACCTACGAGCAGTACTTC,CSARESGSATYEQYF,TRBD2,-,TRBV20-1,TRBJ2-7
TGTGCCAGCAGTTATGGGGTGGAGATGAACACTGAAGCTTTCTTT,CASSYGVEMNTEAFF,-,-,TRBV6-2/TRBV6-3,TRBJ1-1
TGCAGTGCTATCTGGGACATCGCTTACGAGCAGTACTTC,CSAIWDIAYEQYF,-,-,TRBV20-1,TRBJ2-7
TGTGCCAGCAGCCTGAGCGGGAGCGGACGCATTCAGTACTTC,CASSLSGSGRIQYF,TRBD2,-,TRBV5-6,TRBJ2-4
TGTGCCAGCAGTTTTTCGCAGGGGGCCTCCTACGAGCAGTACTTC,CASSFSQGASYEQYF,TRBD1,many,TRBV27,TRBJ2-7
TGTGCCAGCAGCCCCTATGACAGGGGGCCGATAGCCTACGAGCAGTACTTC,CASSPYDRGPIAYEQYF,TRBD1,-,TRBV7-9,TRBJ2-7
TGCGCCAGCAGCCAAGCCTTAACAGATACGCAGTATTTT,CASSQALTDTQYF,-,few,TRBV4-1,TRBJ2-3
TGTGCCAGCAGTTTAGACAGGGGGCTTGAGCAGTTCTTC,CASSLDRGLEQFF,TRBD1,many,TRBV12-3/TRBV12-4,TRBJ2-1
TGTGCCAGCAGCAGAACAGGGGAGGGCACTGAAGCTTTCTTT,CASSRTGEGTEAFF,TRBD1,-,TRBV7-9,TRBJ1-1
TGTGCCAGTGTGGACAGATCCTACAATGAGCAGTTCTTC,CASVDRSYNEQFF,-,many,TRBV11-3,TRBJ2-1
TGTGCCACCAGTGATGAGATGAACACTGAAGCTTTCTTT,CATSDEMNTEAFF,-,-,TRBV24-1,TRBJ1-1
TGCGCCAGCAGCCAGGGACAGGTTCGCTCTGGGGCCAACGTCCTGACTTTC,CASSQGQVRSGANVLTF,TRBD1,-,TRBV4-1,TRBJ2-6
TGTGCCAGCAGCTTAGGGGGAACGGGAAATGAGCAGTTCTTC,CASSLGGTGNEQFF,-,-,TRBV11-2,TRBJ2-1
TGCAGTGCTTATGACCGGGAGACCCAGTACTTC,CSAYDRETQYF,-,many,TRBV20-1,TRBJ2-5
TGTGCCAGCAGCCTTACCGAAACCGGGCGACGGGAGCAGTTCTTC,CASSLTETGRREQFF,-,few,TRBV7-3,TRBJ2-1
TGTGCCGGCAGTTCAGGGGCTGGAAACACCATATATTTT,CAGSSGAGNTIYF,-,-,TRBV28,TRBJ1-3
TGTGCCAGTAGTATGGGCGGGGTATACGAGCAGTACTTC,CASSMGGVYEQYF,-,-,TRBV19,TRBJ2-7
TGCAGTGCTCATCGAGGGGGAGACACTGAAGCTTTCTTT,CSAHRGGDTEAFF,-,many,TRBV20-1,TRBJ1-1
TGTGCCAGCAGTACACTAGGGGATATGCAAAACTATGGCTACACCTTC,CASSTLGDMQNYGYTF,-,-,TRBV10-3,TRBJ1-2
TGCGCCAGCAGCCAGGGGGCTGGGGCCAACGTCCTGACTTTC,CASSQGAGANVLTF,TRBD1,many,TRBV5-1,TRBJ2-6
TGTGCCAGCAGCTTCGTGGGCGGGGAGCTGTTTTTT,CASSFVGGELFF,-,many,TRBV11-2,TRBJ2-2
TGTGCCAGCAGTTTAAGGGTGAGCGGTGGAAACACCATATATTTT,CASSLRVSGGNTIYF,-,-,TRBV28,TRBJ1-3
TGTGCCAGCAGCGAGATACAGGGGGATGAGACCCAGTACTTC,CASSEIQGDETQYF,TRBD1,few,TRBV2,TRBJ2-5
TGTGCCAGCGTTACGGCCGCGCATCGGGCAGATACGCAGTATTTT,CASVTAAHRADTQYF,-,few,TRBV2,TRBJ2-3
TGTGCCAGCTCACCACCGACGACCAATGAGCAGTTCTTC,CASSPPTTNEQFF,-,few,TRBV18,TRBJ2-1
TGTGCCACCAGCAGAGCCAGCGGGAGGGCCCTTGAGCTGTTCTTC,CATSRASGRALELFF,TRBD2,-,TRBV15,TRBJ2-1
TGTGCCAGCAGTACGCCACAGGGACGAAAGCCCCAGCATTTT,CASSTPQGRKPQHF,-,-,TRBV28,TRBJ1-5
TGTGCCAGCAGCCCGGGGACTCCCCGGTACGAGCAGTACTTC,CASSPGTPRYEQYF,-,many,TRBV7-2,TRBJ2-7
TGTGCCAGCAGTTCAGGGGGCCCCAAAAACATTCAGTACTTC,CASSSGGPKNIQYF,TRBD1,-,TRBV28,TRBJ2-4
TGTGCCAGCAGCTTGCTAGCGGGAGAGGTGAGAGATACGCAGTATTTT,CASSLLAGEVRDTQYF,TRBD2,few,TRBV5-4,TRBJ2-3
TGTGCCAGCAGTTCCGGACTCCTTAACACGCAGTATTTT,CASSSGLLNTQYF,-,many,TRBV28,TRBJ2-3
TGTGCCAGCAGAGGACTAGCGGGACAAGTAGATACGCAGTATTTT,CASRGLAGQVDTQYF,TRBD2,many,TRBV2,TRBJ2-3
TGTGCCAGCAGCCAAGAGTTTGTGGGCATTAGCACAGATACGCAGTATTTT,CASSQEFVGISTDTQYF,-,-,TRBV11-2,TRBJ2-3
TGTGCCAGCAGTTTACTCGCAGAAAGAGCGGGACGCCACTTCTACGAGCAGTACTTC,CASSLLAERAGRHFYEQYF,TRBD2,many,TRBV28,TRBJ2-7
TGTGCCAGCCCACCAGCTAGCGGGCCGAGCTCCTACAATGAGCAGTTCTTC,CASPPASGPSSYNEQFF,TRBD2,many,TRBV7-2,TRBJ2-1
TGCGCCAGCAGCCAAGATGACGGAGCCAAAAACATTCAGTACTTC,CASSQDDGAKNIQYF,-,-,TRBV4-1,TRBJ2-4
TGTGCCAGCAGTTACTCGGGGGACTCACAAGAGACCCAGTACTTC,CASSYSGDSQETQYF,-,many,TRBV27,TRBJ2-5
TGTGCCAGCAGCTTAACATGGAGGAACACTGAAGCTTTCTTT,CASSLTWRNTEAFF,-,-,TRBV7-3,TRBJ1-1
TGTGCCAGCAGCCAGACTCCTACCCCCACTGAAGCTTTCTTT,CASSQTPTPTEAFF,-,many,TRBV9,TRBJ1-1
TGTGCCACCAGTGCCCTAGGACAGGGGAAGTCCGCCGGGGAGCTGTTTTTT,CATSALGQGKSAGELFF,TRBD1,-,TRBV24-1,TRBJ2-2
TGTGCCAGCAGCTTACTCCTAGGCCAGAGCTCCGGGGAGCTGTTTTTT,CASSLLLGQSSGELFF,-,many,TRBV28,TRBJ2-2
TGTGCCAGCAAGGGACCCAATCAGCCCCAGCATTTT,CASKGPNQPQHF,-,many,TRBV28,TRBJ1-5
TGTGCCAGCAGCCGGGACATGGGTCAGACTTTCTTT,CASSRDMGQTFF,-,-,TRBV14,TRBJ1-1
TGCGCCAGCAGCACCGGGGACAGTTCTCAAGAGACCCAGTACTTC,CASSTGDSSQETQYF,TRBD1,many,TRBV5-1,TRBJ2-5
TGCGCCAGCAGTTACGGACTAGCGTTAGATGAGCAGTTCTTC,CASSYGLALDEQFF,TRBD2,many,TRBV5-1,TRBJ2-1
TGCGCCAGCAGCCCCTGGTCGGGGGGAGCAGATACGCAGTATTTT,CASSPWSGGADTQYF,TRBD2,-,TRBV5-1,TRBJ2-3
TGTGCCAGCAGTGAAGACGGTGGGGGCTATAATTCACCCCTCCACTTT,CASSEDGGGYNSPLHF,-,many,TRBV2,TRBJ1-6
TGCAGTGCTCTTCTTCGGTCCGCGAGAACAGATACGCAGTATTTT,CSALLRSARTDTQYF,-,many,TRBV20-1,TRBJ2-3
TGTGCCAGCACGTTCCGGTCCCTCGGGGCCTACGAGCAGTACTTC,CASTFRSLGAYEQYF,-,-,TRBV6-5,TRBJ2-7
TGTGCCAGCTCACCACCTGTCGCGGGAGCCTACGAGCAGTACTTC,CASSPPVAGAYEQYF,TRBD2,many,TRBV18,TRBJ2-7
TGTGCCAGCAGTTACGGAAGGACCTTTGAAGCTTTCTTT,CASSYGRTFEAFF,-,many,TRBV6-2/TRBV6-3,TRBJ1-1